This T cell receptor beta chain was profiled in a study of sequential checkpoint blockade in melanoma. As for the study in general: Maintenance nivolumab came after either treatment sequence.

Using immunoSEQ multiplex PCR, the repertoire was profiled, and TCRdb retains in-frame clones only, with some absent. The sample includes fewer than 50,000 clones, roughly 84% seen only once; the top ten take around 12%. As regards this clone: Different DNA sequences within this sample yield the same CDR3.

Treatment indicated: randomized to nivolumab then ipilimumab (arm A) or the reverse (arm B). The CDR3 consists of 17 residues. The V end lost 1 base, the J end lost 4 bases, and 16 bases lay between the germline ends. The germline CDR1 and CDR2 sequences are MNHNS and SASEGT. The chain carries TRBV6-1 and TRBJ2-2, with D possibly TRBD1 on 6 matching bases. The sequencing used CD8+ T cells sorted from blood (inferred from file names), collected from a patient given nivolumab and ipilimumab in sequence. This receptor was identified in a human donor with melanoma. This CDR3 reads CASSEGLEGVVTGELFF. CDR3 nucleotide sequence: TGTGCCAGCAGTGAAGGACTTGAGGGGGTCGTCACCGGGGAGCTGTTTTTT.